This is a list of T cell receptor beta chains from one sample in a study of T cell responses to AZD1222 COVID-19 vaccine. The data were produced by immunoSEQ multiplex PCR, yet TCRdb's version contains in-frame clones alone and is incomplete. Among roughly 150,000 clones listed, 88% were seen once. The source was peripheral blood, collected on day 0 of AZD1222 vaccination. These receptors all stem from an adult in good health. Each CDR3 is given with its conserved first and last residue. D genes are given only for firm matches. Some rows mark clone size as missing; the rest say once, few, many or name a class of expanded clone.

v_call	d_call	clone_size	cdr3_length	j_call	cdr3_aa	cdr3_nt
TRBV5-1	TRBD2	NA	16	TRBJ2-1	CASSAQLALAYNEQFF	TGCGCCAGCAGCGCACAACTAGCGCTTGCTTACAATGAGCAGTTCTTC
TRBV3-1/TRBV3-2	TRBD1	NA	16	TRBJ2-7	CASSQDLGQGTREQYF	TGTGCCAGCAGCCAAGACCTGGGACAGGGGACCCGCGAGCAGTACTTC
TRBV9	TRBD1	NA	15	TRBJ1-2	CASSAPTGSNYGYTF	TGTGCCAGCAGCGCCCCGACAGGGAGTAACTATGGCTACACCTTC
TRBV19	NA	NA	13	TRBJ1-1	CASSTDWNTEAFF	TGTGCCAGTAGCACAGACTGGAACACTGAAGCTTTCTTT
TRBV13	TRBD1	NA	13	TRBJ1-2	CASRAGQFYGYTF	TGTGCCAGCAGGGCGGGACAGTTCTATGGCTACACCTTC
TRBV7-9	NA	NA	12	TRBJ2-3	CASRLGSDTQYF	TGTGCCAGCAGGCTGGGGAGTGATACGCAGTATTTT
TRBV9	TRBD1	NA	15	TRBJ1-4	CASSPGTALGEKLFF	TGTGCCAGCAGCCCGGGGACAGCCCTTGGGGAAAAACTGTTTTTT
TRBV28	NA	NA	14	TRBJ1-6	CASRGAGLRSPLHF	TGTGCCAGCAGGGGGGCAGGGTTACGGTCACCCCTCCACTTT
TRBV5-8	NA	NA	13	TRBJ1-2	CASSWGLLGGYTF	TGTGCCAGCAGCTGGGGGCTTTTGGGGGGCTACACCTTC
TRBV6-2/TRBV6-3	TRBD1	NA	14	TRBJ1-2	CASSRDRVDYGYTF	TGTGCCAGCAGTCGGGACAGGGTAGACTATGGCTACACCTTC
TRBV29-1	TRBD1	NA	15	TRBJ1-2	CSVDIWGQKGWGYTF	TGCAGCGTTGATATCTGGGGACAGAAGGGGTGGGGCTACACCTTC
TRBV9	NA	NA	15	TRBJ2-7	CASSVAPLKTYEQYF	TGTGCCAGCAGCGTAGCCCCCCTAAAGACCTACGAGCAGTACTTC
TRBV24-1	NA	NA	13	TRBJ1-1	CATVPDSGTEAFF	TGTGCCACAGTACCAGACTCTGGCACTGAAGCTTTCTTT
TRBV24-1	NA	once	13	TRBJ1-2	CATSDSTGNGYTF	TGTGCCACCAGTGATTCTACAGGGAATGGCTACACCTTC
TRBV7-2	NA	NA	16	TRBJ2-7	CASTPFGGVPSYEQYF	TGTGCCAGCACCCCCTTTGGAGGGGTTCCCTCCTACGAGCAGTACTTC
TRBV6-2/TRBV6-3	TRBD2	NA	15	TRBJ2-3	CASSYLGTSVDTQYF	TGTGCCAGCAGTTATCTAGGGACTAGCGTAGATACGCAGTATTTT
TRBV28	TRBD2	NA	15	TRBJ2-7	CASTPGGGRIYEQYF	TGTGCCAGCACCCCTGGGGGGGGGAGGATCTACGAGCAGTACTTC
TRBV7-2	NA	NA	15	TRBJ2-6	CASSLDGSGANVLTF	TGTGCCAGCAGCTTAGACGGGAGCGGGGCCAACGTCCTGACTTTC
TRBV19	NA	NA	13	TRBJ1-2	CASSIDRVVGYTF	TGTGCCAGTAGTATAGATCGAGTGGTGGGCTACACCTTC
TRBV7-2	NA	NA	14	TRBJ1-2	CATKGGQLNYGYTF	TGTGCCACGAAGGGGGGACAACTTAACTATGGCTACACCTTC
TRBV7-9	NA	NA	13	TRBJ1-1	CASMPQGRTEAFF	TGTGCCAGCATGCCACAGGGACGGACTGAAGCTTTCTTT
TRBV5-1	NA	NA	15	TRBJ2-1	CASSQWTDGYNEQFF	TGCGCCAGCAGCCAATGGACAGACGGATACAATGAGCAGTTCTTC
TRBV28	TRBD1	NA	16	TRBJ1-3	CASSSGQGTPGNTIYF	TGTGCCAGCAGTTCAGGACAGGGTACCCCTGGAAACACCATATATTTT
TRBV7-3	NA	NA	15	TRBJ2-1	CASSLGTGVYNEQFF	TGTGCCAGCAGCTTAGGAACGGGAGTTTACAATGAGCAGTTCTTC
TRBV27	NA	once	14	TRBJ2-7	CASSETQKGGEQYF	TGTGCCAGCAGTGAGACACAAAAGGGAGGCGAGCAGTACTTC
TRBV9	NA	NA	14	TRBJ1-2	CASSVVEGHYGYTF	TGTGCCAGCAGCGTAGTGGAGGGGCACTATGGCTACACCTTC
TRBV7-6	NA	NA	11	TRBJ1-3	CASSPGNTIYF	TGTGCCAGCAGCCCGGGAAACACCATATATTTT
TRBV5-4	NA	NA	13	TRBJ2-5	CASSLSGVETQYF	TGTGCCAGCAGCTTGTCAGGGGTAGAGACCCAGTACTTC
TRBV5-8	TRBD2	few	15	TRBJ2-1	CASSLYGRAGNEQFF	TGTGCCAGCAGCTTGTACGGGAGGGCGGGCAATGAGCAGTTCTTC
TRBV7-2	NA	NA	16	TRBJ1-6	CASSEQGLTSDSPLHF	TGTGCCAGCAGCGAACAGGGTCTAACCTCGGATTCACCCCTCCACTTT
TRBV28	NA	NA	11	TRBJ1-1	CASQSFTEAFF	TGTGCCAGCCAAAGCTTCACTGAAGCTTTCTTT
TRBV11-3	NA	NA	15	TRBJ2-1	CASSLEGGGQYEQFF	TGTGCCAGCAGCTTAGAAGGTGGGGGCCAGTATGAGCAGTTCTTC
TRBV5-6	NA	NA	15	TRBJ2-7	CASSLWRPTSYEQYF	TGTGCCAGCAGCTTGTGGCGGCCGACCTCCTACGAGCAGTACTTC
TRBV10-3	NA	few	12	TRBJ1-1	CAISKSNTEAFF	TGTGCCATCAGCAAAAGCAACACTGAAGCTTTCTTT
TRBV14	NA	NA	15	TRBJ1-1	CASSQPLGGRTEAFF	TGTGCCAGCAGCCAGCCTCTTGGGGGTCGGACTGAAGCTTTCTTT
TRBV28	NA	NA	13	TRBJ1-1	CASSSSLETEAFF	TGTGCCAGCAGTTCGTCCTTGGAGACTGAAGCTTTCTTT
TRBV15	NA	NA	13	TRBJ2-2	CATRGQNTGELFF	TGTGCCACCAGAGGACAGAACACCGGGGAGCTGTTTTTT